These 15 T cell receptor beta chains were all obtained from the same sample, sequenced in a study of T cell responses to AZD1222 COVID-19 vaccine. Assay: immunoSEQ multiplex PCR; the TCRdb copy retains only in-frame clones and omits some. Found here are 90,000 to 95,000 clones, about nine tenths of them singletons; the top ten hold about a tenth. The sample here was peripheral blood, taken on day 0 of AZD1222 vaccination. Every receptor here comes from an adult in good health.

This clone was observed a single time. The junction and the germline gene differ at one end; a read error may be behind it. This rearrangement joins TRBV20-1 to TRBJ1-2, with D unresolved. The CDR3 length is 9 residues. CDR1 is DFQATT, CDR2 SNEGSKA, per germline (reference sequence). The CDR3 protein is CSAAWASGF. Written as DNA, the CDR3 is TGCAGTGCTGCATGGGCGTCGGGATTC.

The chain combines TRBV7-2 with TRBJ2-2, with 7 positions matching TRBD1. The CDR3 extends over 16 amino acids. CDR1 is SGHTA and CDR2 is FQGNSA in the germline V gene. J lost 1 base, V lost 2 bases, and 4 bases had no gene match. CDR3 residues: CASSLTGAGNTGELFF. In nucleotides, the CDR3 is TGTGCCAGCAGCTTAACAGGGGCGGGGAACACCGGGGAGCTGTTTTTT. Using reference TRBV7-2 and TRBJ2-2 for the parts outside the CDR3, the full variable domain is GAGVSQSPSNKVTEKGKDVELRCDPISGHTALYWYRQSLGQGLEFLIYFQGNSAPDKSGLPSDRFSAERTGGSVSTLTIQRTQQEDSAVYLCASSLTGAGNTGELFFGEGSRLTVL.

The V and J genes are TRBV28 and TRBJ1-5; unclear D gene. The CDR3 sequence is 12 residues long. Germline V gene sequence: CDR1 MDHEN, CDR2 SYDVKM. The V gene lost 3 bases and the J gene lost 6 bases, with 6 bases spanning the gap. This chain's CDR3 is CASSLASQPQHF. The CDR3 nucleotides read TGTGCCAGCAGTTTGGCAAGTCAGCCCCAGCATTTT.

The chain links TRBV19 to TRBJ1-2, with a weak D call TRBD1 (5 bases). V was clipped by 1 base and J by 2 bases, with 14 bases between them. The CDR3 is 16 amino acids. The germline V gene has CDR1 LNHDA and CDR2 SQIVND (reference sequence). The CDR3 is CASSIARDSLNYGYTF. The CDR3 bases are TGTGCCAGTAGTATAGCCCGGGACTCTTTAAACTATGGCTACACCTTC.

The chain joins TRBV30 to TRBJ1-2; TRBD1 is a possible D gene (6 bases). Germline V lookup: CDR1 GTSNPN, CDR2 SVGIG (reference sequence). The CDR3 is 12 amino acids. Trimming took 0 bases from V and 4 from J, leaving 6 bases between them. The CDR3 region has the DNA TGTGCCTGGAGTGTAGGGGGCTATGGCTACACCTTC. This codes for CAWSVGGYGYTF.

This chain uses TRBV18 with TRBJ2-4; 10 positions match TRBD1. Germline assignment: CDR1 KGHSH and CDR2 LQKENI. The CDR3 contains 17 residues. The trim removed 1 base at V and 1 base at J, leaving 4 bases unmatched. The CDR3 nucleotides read TGTGCCAGCTCACCACGTCCGGGACAGGGGGCCAAAAACATTCAGTACTTC. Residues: CASSPRPGQGAKNIQYF.

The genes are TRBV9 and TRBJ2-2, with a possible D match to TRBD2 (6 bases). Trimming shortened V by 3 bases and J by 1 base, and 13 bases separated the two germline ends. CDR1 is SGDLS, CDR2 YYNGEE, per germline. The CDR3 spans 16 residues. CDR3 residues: CASSGARDWNTGELFF. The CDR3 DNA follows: TGTGCCAGCAGCGGGGCCCGGGACTGGAACACCGGGGAGCTGTTTTTT.

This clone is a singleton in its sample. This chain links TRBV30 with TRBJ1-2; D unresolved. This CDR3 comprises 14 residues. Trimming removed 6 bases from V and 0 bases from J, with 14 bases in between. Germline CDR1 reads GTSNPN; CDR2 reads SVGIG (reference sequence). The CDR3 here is CACYRAPANYGYTF. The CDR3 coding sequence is TGTGCCTGCTACCGGGCCCCAGCTAACTATGGCTACACCTTC. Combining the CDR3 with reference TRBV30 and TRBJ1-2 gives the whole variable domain SQTIHQWPATLVQPVGSPLSLECTVEGTSNPNLYWYRQAAGRGLQLLFYSVGIGQISSEVPQNLSASRPQDRQFILSSKKLLLSDSGFYLCACYRAPANYGYTFGSGTRLTVV.

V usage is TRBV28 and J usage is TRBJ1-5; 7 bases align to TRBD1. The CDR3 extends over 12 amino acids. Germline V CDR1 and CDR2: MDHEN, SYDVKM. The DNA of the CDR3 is TGTGGACAGGGTTGTCGCAATCAGCCCCAGCATTTT. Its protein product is CGQGCRNQPQHF.

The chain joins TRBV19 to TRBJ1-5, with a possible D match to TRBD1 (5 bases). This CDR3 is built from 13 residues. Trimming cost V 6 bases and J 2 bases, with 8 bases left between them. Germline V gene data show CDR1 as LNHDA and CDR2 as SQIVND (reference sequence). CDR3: CASRGEGNQPQHF. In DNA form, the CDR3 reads TGTGCCAGTAGAGGGGAGGGCAATCAGCCCCAGCATTTT. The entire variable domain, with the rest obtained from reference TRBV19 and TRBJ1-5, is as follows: DGGITQSPKYLFRKEGQNVTLSCEQNLNHDAMYWYRQDPGQGLRLIYYSQIVNDFQKGDIAEGYSVSREKKESFPLTVTSAQKNPTAFYLCASRGEGNQPQHFGDGTRLSIL.

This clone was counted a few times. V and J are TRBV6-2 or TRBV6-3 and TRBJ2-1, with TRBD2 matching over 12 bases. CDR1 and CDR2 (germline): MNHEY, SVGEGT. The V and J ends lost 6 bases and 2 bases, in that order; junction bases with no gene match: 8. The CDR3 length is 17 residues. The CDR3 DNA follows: TGTGCCAGCAGCCTCCCTGGGACTAGCGGGCCCTACAATGAGCAGTTCTTC. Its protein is CASSLPGTSGPYNEQFF.

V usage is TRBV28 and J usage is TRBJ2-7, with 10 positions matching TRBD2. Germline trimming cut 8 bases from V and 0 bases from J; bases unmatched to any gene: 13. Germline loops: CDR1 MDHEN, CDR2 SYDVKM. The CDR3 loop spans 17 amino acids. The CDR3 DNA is TGTGCCAGCTTCGGAACTAGCGGGATGTCCATCTCCTACGAGCAGTACTTC. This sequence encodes CASFGTSGMSISYEQYF.

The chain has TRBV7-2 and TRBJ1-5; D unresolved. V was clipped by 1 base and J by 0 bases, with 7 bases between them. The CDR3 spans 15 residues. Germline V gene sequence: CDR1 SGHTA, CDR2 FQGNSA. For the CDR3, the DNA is TGTGCCAGCAGCTTAGTGTGGGGTAGCAATCAGCCCCAGCATTTT. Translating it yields CASSLVWGSNQPQHF. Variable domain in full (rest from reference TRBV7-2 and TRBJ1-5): GAGVSQSPSNKVTEKGKDVELRCDPISGHTALYWYRQSLGQGLEFLIYFQGNSAPDKSGLPSDRFSAERTGGSVSTLTIQRTQQEDSAVYLCASSLVWGSNQPQHFGDGTRLSIL.

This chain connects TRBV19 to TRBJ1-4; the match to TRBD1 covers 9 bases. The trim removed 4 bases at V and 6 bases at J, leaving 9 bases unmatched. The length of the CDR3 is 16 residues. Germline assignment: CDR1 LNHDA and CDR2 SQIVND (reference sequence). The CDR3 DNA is TGTGCCAGTAGTAACGGCCGGGGACAGGGCGATGAAAAACTGTTTTTT. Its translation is CASSNGRGQGDEKLFF.

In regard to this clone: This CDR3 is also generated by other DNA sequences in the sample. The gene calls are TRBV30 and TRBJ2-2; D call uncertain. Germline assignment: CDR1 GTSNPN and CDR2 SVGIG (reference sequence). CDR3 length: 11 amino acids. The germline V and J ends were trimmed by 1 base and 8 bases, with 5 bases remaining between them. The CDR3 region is CAWSGAGELFF. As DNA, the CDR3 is TGTGCCTGGAGTGGGGCTGGGGAGCTGTTTTTT.